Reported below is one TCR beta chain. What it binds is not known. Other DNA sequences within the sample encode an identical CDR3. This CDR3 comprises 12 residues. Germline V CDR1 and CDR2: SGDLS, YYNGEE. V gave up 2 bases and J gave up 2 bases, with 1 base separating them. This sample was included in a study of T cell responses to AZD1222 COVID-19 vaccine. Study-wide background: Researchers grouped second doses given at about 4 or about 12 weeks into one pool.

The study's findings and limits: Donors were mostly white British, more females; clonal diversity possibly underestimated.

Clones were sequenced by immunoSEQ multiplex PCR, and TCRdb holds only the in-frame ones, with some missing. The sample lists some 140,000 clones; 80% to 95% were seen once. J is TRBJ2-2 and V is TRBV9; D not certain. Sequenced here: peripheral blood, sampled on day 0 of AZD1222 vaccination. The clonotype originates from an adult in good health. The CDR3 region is CASSVNTGELFF. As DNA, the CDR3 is TGTGCCAGCAGCGTTAACACCGGGGAGCTGTTTTTT.